The clone carrying this T cell receptor beta chain was observed a handful of times. Its cognate antigen is unknown. This entry is derived from a study of T cell responses to AZD1222 COVID-19 vaccine. Study-wide results and limits: The CD4 TCRs associated with vaccination extended across spike and predominated at 160-218 and 743-854. Baseline seropositivity occurred in only 5 to 7 AZD1222 recipients. Donors skewed white British and female; clonal diversity was possibly underestimated.

TCRdb's copy holds only in-frame clones and misses some; the assay was immunoSEQ multiplex PCR. The sample comprises about 57,000 clones, approximately 83% of which are singletons, and over 15% rests with the top ten. The CDR3 runs 16 residues. The V segment lost 0 bases and the J segment 1 base; nucleotides outside the gene matches: 3. From germline, CDR1 is MRHNA and CDR2 SNTAGT. Sequences were derived from peripheral blood, sampled on day 0 of AZD1222 vaccination. The V gene is TRBV6-4, the J gene TRBJ2-1; 7 bases line up with TRBD2. The TCR sequence derives from an adult in good health. CDR3 DNA: TGTGCCAGCAGTGACTCGCCTAGCGGATCCTACAATGAGCAGTTCTTC. Residues: CASSDSPSGSYNEQFF.